These 18 T cell receptor beta chains were all obtained from the same sample, sequenced in a study of cytomegalovirus exposure and HLA in healthy donors. PCR used 60 Vbeta primers and 13 Jbeta primers. The data were produced by immunoSEQ multiplex PCR, yet TCRdb's version contains in-frame clones alone and is incomplete. The sample consists of approximately 210,000 clones, about 81% of them appearing once. The sequenced sample was PBMCs. The receptors shown here come from a man between 18 and 35 years old in good health and CMV-seronegative.

This sequence joins TRBV15 and TRBJ2-7, with 9 bases fitting TRBD1. CDR3 size: 16 residues. Germline V gene lookup returns CDR1 LNHNV and CDR2 YYDKDF (reference sequence). V was pared by 2 bases and J by 6 bases, with 11 bases of the junction left unmatched. The CDR3 nucleotides read TGTGCCACCAGCAGATCCCCGGGACAGGGTCGGGTCGAGCAGTACTTC. Its translation is CATSRSPGQGRVEQYF.

The genes are TRBV4-2 and TRBJ1-6; TRBD1 matches at 10 bases. Trimming cost V 2 bases and J 8 bases; bases outside gene matches: 6. CDR1 and CDR2 from the germline V gene are LGHNA and YNFKEQ. The CDR3 spans 16 residues. CDR3 region: CASSQLPGQGYSPLHF. The CDR3 DNA reads as TGTGCCAGCAGCCAACTACCGGGACAGGGGTATTCACCCCTCCACTTT.

The rearrangement uses TRBV10-1 and TRBJ2-3; 12 bases match TRBD2. The germline CDR1 and CDR2 sequences are WNHNN and SYGVQD (reference sequence). There are 13 residues in the CDR3. Trimming took 8 bases from V and 3 from J; bases not matched to a gene: 0. DNA of the CDR3: TGCGCCAGCGGGACTAGCGGGACAGATACGCAGTATTTT. It yields the protein CASGTSGTDTQYF.

This clone was observed once. The identical CDR3 is also encoded by other nucleotide sequences in the sample. The CDR3: CASSVGTTNTGELFF. CDR3 in DNA: TGTGCCAGCAGCGTAGGGACTACGAACACCGGGGAGCTGTTTTTT. The chain carries TRBV9 and TRBJ2-2, with a weak D call TRBD2 (6 bases). The length of the CDR3 is 15 residues. Germline assignment: CDR1 SGDLS and CDR2 YYNGEE. Trimming cost V 0 bases and J 0 bases, with 6 bases left between them.

The genes are TRBV12-5 and TRBJ2-3, with TRBD1 matching over 8 bases. V lost 6 bases, J lost 6 bases, and 11 bases stayed unmatched. The CDR3 covers 15 residues. Germline V gives CDR1 LGHNT, CDR2 FRNRAP. CDR3 sequence reads: CASGQVQGASDTQYF. CDR3 nucleotides: TGTGCTAGTGGCCAAGTTCAGGGGGCCTCGGATACGCAGTATTTT.

The genes are TRBV14 and TRBJ2-2; no clear D. CDR3 length equals 12 residues. CDR1 and CDR2 from the germline V gene are SGHDN and FVKESK. V was shortened by 2 bases and J by 7 bases, with 5 bases between the two germline ends. The CDR3 DNA follows: TGTGCCAGCAGCCAATTCGGCGGGGAGCTGTTTTTT. As protein: CASSQFGGELFF.

The chain couples TRBV7-9 to TRBJ2-7, with D perhaps TRBD1 (6 bases). V lost 1 base, J lost 1 base, and 11 bases lay in between. The germline gives CDR1 SEHNR, CDR2 FQNEAQ (reference sequence). The CDR3 covers 15 residues. The CDR3 nucleotides read TGTGCCAGCAGCTTAGAGGGCAGGGGATCCTACGAGCAGTACTTC. This gives the protein CASSLEGRGSYEQYF.

J is TRBJ2-5 and V is TRBV5-1; 7 bases fit TRBD2. TRBJ2-7 explains the end of the DNA better; the J call may be wrong. The CDR3 runs 14 residues. The V gene's germline CDR1 is SGHRS and CDR2 YFSETQ. The CDR3 sequence is CASSLGEGTDEQYF. The CDR3 DNA reads TGCGCCAGCAGCTTAGGGGAGGGGACGGACGAGCAGTACTTC.

The chain has TRBV28 and TRBJ2-7, with a tentative D call TRBD1 (6 bases). The CDR3 runs 14 residues. V was trimmed by 5 bases and J by 5 bases, leaving 16 bases between them. Germline values: CDR1 MDHEN, CDR2 SYDVKM. The CDR3 is CASSTYRDGDEQYF. The CDR3 bases are TGTGCCAGCAGTACATACAGGGATGGCGACGAGCAGTACTTC.

The chain recombines TRBV2 with TRBJ2-1; D ambiguous. Germline lookup yields CDR1 SNHLY and CDR2 FYNNEI. Trimming took 6 bases from V and 3 from J, leaving 15 bases between them. The CDR3 covers 15 residues. The CDR3 DNA sequence: TGTGCCAGCAGCGTTCGGCGCACGGGCTACAATGAGCAGTTCTTC. Its translation: CASSVRRTGYNEQFF.

The chain employs TRBV7-9 and TRBJ2-4, with 7 bases identical to TRBD1. The ends lost 8 bases at V and 2 bases at J; junction bases unmatched: 12. The CDR3 covers 16 residues. Germline V gives CDR1 SEHNR, CDR2 FQNEAQ (reference sequence). For the CDR3, the DNA is TGTGCCAGCCACAGAATAGAGGGGGCTACCAAAAACATTCAGTACTTC. It encodes CASHRIEGATKNIQYF.

The chain recombines TRBV29-1 with TRBJ1-1; D is undetermined. Looked up from germline, CDR1 is SQVTM and CDR2 is ANQGSEA. The V end lost 4 bases, the J end lost 1 base, and 4 bases lay between the germline ends. The CDR3 is 11 amino acids. The chain's CDR3 is CSVAKNTEAFF. CDR3 nucleotide sequence: TGCAGCGTTGCTAAGAACACTGAAGCTTTCTTT.

The genes are TRBV2 and TRBJ2-1; 16 bases map to TRBD2. Germline values: CDR1 SNHLY, CDR2 FYNNEI. V gave up 6 bases and J gave up 2 bases; unmatched junction bases: 4. This CDR3 region has 17 residues. The DNA of the CDR3 is TGTGCCAGCAGGGGGACTAGCGGGAGGGCCGCCTACAATGAGCAGTTCTTC. This sequence encodes CASRGTSGRAAYNEQFF.

This clone was detected a few times. The chain recombines TRBV5-1 with TRBJ1-1; tentatively, D is TRBD1 (6 bases). Trimming cost V 3 bases and J 4 bases, with 13 bases left between them. CDR1 is SGHRS and CDR2 is YFSETQ in the germline V gene. CDR3 length equals 14 residues. CDR3 loop: CASSWAKQGTEAFF. The CDR3 DNA follows: TGCGCCAGCAGCTGGGCAAAACAGGGCACTGAAGCTTTCTTT.

This clone was observed a few times. The chain couples TRBV7-9 to TRBJ1-4, with TRBD1 matching 9 bases. The CDR3 spans 14 residues. Germline loops: CDR1 SEHNR, CDR2 FQNEAQ (reference sequence). The V and J ends lost 5 bases and 8 bases, in that order; junction bases with no gene match: 6. CDR3 sequence (DNA): TGTGCCAGCAGCCAAAGACAGGGGGACGAAAAACTGTTTTTT. This encodes CASSQRQGDEKLFF.

The CDR3, as DNA: TGTGCCAGCAGTTTCCGGGACAGGGGGCCTGGGGCCAACGTCCTGACTTTC. It is translated as CASSFRDRGPGANVLTF. The genes are TRBV27 and TRBJ2-6; the match to TRBD1 covers 12 bases. The germline V gene encodes CDR1 MNHEY and CDR2 SMNVEV (reference sequence). The CDR3 consists of 17 residues. Trimming took 3 bases from V and 2 from J; bases not matched to a gene: 2.

The V gene is TRBV28, the J gene TRBJ1-5; D might be TRBD1 (6 bases). V lost 2 bases, J lost 7 bases, and 15 bases lay in between. The CDR3 covers 15 residues. From germline, CDR1 is MDHEN and CDR2 SYDVKM. Here the CDR3 DNA reads TGTGCCAGCAGTTTACCGGGGGGCGCGTGGCAGCCCCAGCATTTT. Encoded protein: CASSLPGGAWQPQHF. Full variable domain (missing parts from reference TRBV28 and TRBJ1-5): DVKVTQSSRYLVKRTGEKVFLECVQDMDHENMFWYRQDPGLGLRLIYFSYDVKMKEKGDIPEGYSVSREKKERFSLILESASTNQTSMYLCASSLPGGAWQPQHFGDGTRLSIL.

This clone was counted only a few times. V is TRBV19 and J is TRBJ2-1, with 8 bases aligning to TRBD1. Germline loops: CDR1 LNHDA, CDR2 SQIVND (reference sequence). Germline trimming cut 1 base from V and 8 bases from J; bases unmatched to any gene: 13. This CDR3 region has 17 residues. The CDR3 nucleotides are TGTGCCAGTAGTATAGGCAGGACAGGGAATCCAAAGGATGAGCAGTTCTTC. Its protein product is CASSIGRTGNPKDEQFF.